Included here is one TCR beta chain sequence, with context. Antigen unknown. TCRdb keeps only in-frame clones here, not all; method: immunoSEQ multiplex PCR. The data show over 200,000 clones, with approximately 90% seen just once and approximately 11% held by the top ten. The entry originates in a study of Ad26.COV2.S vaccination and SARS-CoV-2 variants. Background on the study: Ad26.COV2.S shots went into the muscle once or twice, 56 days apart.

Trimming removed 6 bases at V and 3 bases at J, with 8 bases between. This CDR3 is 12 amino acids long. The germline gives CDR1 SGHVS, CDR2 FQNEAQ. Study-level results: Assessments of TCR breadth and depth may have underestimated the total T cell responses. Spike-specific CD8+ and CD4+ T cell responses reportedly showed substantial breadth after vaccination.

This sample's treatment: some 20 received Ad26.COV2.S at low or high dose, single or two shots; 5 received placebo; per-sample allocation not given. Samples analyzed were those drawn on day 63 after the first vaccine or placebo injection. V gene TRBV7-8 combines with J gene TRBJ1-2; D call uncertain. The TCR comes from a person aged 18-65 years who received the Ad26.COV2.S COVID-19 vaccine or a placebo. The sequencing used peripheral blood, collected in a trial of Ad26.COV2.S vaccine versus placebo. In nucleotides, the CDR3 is TGTGCCAGCAGTTTCACAGACTATGGCTACACCTTC. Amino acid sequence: CASSFTDYGYTF.